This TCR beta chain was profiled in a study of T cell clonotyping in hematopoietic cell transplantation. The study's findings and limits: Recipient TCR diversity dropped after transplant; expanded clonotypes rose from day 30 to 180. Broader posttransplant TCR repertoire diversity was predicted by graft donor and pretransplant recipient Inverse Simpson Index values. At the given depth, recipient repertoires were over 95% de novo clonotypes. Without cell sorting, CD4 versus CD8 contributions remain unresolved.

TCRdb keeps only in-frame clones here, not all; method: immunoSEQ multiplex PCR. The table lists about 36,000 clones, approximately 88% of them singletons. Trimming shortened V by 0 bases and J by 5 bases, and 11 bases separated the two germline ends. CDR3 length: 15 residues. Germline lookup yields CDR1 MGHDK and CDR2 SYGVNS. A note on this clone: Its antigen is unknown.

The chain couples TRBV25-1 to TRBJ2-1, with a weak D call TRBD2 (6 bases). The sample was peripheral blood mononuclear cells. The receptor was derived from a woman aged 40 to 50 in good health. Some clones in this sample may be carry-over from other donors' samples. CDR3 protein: CASSEYSGRNNEQFF. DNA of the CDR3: TGTGCCAGCAGTGAATATTCAGGGAGGAACAATGAGCAGTTCTTC. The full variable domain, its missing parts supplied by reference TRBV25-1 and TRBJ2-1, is EADIYQTPRYLVIGTGKKITLECSQTMGHDKMYWYQQDPGMELHLIHYSYGVNSTEKGDLSSESTVSRIRTEHFPLTLESARPSHTSQYLCASSEYSGRNNEQFFGPGTRLTVL.